The rows below give T cell receptor beta chains drawn from one sample of a study of T cell responses to AZD1222 COVID-19 vaccine. Sequenced by immunoSEQ multiplex PCR; TCRdb stores in-frame clones only, minus some. The table shows roughly 180,000 clones, with approximately 94% occurring only once. The specimen was peripheral blood, collected 28 days after the second AZD1222 dose. Receptor source: an adult who received the AZD1222 COVID-19 vaccine. Each CDR3 is given with its conserved first and last residue. Not every row has a clone size; where given, it reads once, few, many or a size class.

CDR3	size	length	V	J
CASSQGWTPTHQFF	-	14	TRBV4-1	TRBJ2-1
CASSLVTATNTEAFF	-	15	TRBV28	TRBJ1-1
CASSLLDSNQPQHF	-	14	TRBV6-2/TRBV6-3	TRBJ1-5
CASSSSRLWLAGVTETQYF	-	19	TRBV11-2	TRBJ2-5
CASSPATGTDTQYF	-	14	TRBV11-1	TRBJ2-3
CASSRSLSTDTQYF	-	14	TRBV11-2	TRBJ2-3
CAIGESSYNEQFF	-	13	TRBV7-8	TRBJ2-1
CAWSLPSGRGDEQFF	once	15	TRBV30	TRBJ2-1
CASKKGYSTDYGYTF	-	15	TRBV7-2	TRBJ1-2
CARNRWTGEGYTF	-	13	TRBV30	TRBJ1-2
CASRPPGTHDNEQFF	-	15	TRBV7-9	TRBJ2-1
CASSLAVGGADGYTF	once	15	TRBV5-1	TRBJ1-2
CASSPRLGGVGELFF	-	15	TRBV28	TRBJ2-2
CASSLKRDSGNTIYF	-	15	TRBV7-9	TRBJ1-3
CAGGTRLDNEQFF	-	13	TRBV2	TRBJ2-1
CASSIGRIISGNTIYF	-	16	TRBV19	TRBJ1-3
CASITGAKNTEAFF	-	14	TRBV28	TRBJ1-1
CASSPRDRGRSSYNSPLHF	-	19	TRBV6-2/TRBV6-3	TRBJ1-6
CAISEVPGEADTQYF	-	15	TRBV10-3	TRBJ2-3
CASSPKWRGSTYNEQFF	-	17	TRBV28	TRBJ2-1
CASSSGLAGGSEDTQYF	-	17	TRBV3-1/TRBV3-2	TRBJ2-3
CASSASGREGHEQFF	-	15	TRBV2	TRBJ2-1
CASSLDRLRGLNEKLFF	-	17	TRBV11-3	TRBJ1-4
CASSPAARGEPYEQYF	-	16	TRBV18	TRBJ2-7
CASSSGGSSGNTIYF	-	15	TRBV7-2	TRBJ1-3
CATSRDLAVHYGYTF	-	15	TRBV15	TRBJ1-2
CASSQSAGGGSPDTQYF	-	17	TRBV4-3	TRBJ2-3
CASSEASGPQHF	once	12	TRBV2	TRBJ1-5
CAISASGRNQPQHF	-	14	TRBV10-3	TRBJ1-5
CASSLTGEGSPLHF	-	14	TRBV28	TRBJ1-6
CASRRTGYGYTF	-	12	TRBV10-2	TRBJ1-2
CASSPHPHRDTHQPQHF	once	17	TRBV21-1	TRBJ1-5
CASSLGGSGNTIYF	-	14	TRBV7-2	TRBJ1-3
CASSADSNSNQPQHF	-	15	TRBV9	TRBJ1-5
CASSYLRTGGTEAFF	-	15	TRBV6-5	TRBJ1-1
CASSDRGSGELFF	-	13	TRBV7-9	TRBJ2-2
CASRAAIRNTEAFF	few	14	TRBV2	TRBJ1-1
CAWTQRDRIIYGYTF	-	15	TRBV30	TRBJ1-2